The present T cell receptor (beta chain) was sequenced within a study of shared clonotypes between healthy human individuals. The CDR3 consists of 16 residues. V dropped 5 bases and J dropped 2; count of bases not matched to a gene: 7. Germline values: CDR1 SGHAT, CDR2 FQNNGV. The genomic DNA of each subset was split evenly across several immunoSEQ plates. Some clones are missing from TCRdb's copy, which holds only in-frame ones; the method was immunoSEQ multiplex PCR. The table lists a few million clones, 80% to 95% of them singletons. A split of CD4+ cells into CD45RA+ naive and CD45RA-negative memory subsets was performed. Turning to this clone: Antigen specificity is unknown.

Study-level results: Even with large depth, rarefaction showed that sorted-subset sequencing was incomplete.

The rearrangement joins TRBV11-2 to TRBJ2-1; TRBD1 matches 9 bases. Sequencing was done on a sample of naive CD4+ T cells from PBMCs. Stated subset: CD45RA+ positively selected. The TCR comes from a man aged 18 to 30 in good health. Some clones in this sample may be carry-over from other donors' samples. This chain's CDR3 is CASSPLGQGAYNEQFF. The CDR3 DNA follows: TGTGCCAGCAGCCCCCTGGGACAGGGTGCCTACAATGAGCAGTTCTTC.